The present T cell receptor beta chain was sequenced within a study of monozygotic twins with inflammatory bowel disease (dated by TCRdb to the late 2010s). About the full investigation: The complete study included 28 monozygotic twin pairs: 19 IBD-discordant Danish pairs and nine German pairs, of which four were IBD-concordant and five were IBD-discordant. The search for disease-associated traits relied mainly on comparing, within discordant pairs, IBD patients with their genetically identical healthy co-twins. Each individual had, on average, about 151 000 unique TCRalpha sequences and 181 000 unique TCRbeta sequences available for analysis.

Broader findings and caveats from the paper: Repertoire similarity did not differ between concordant and discordant twins, possibly due to limited statistical power. Compared with healthy twins, IBD patients had fewer clonotypes in common with other individuals, a difference most pronounced in patients showing signs of disease activity. The analysis was unable to tell different T cell subtypes apart. No single strong signal or clonotype linked to IBD turned up in the results, so the idea that one exists was not supported. Because patients were on differing immunosuppressive treatments, the repertoires may have picked up extra background noise and inter-individual variability. Measured by the inverse Simpson index, TCRbeta repertoire diversity was lower in IBD patients than in their healthy co-twins.

Remarks on this clonotype: What this receptor recognizes is not known.

Library prep was done by 5' RACE. The input for every TCR library was roughly 4,000 ng of total RNA. For each sample, cDNA synthesis was carried out in eight separate reactions using SMARTScribe reverse transcriptase. Unique molecular identifiers containing a 6-nucleotide sample barcode were introduced through template switching during cDNA synthesis. Amplification of TCRalpha and TCRbeta cDNA involved two nested PCRs of approximately 17 and 9 cycles, and each PCR was followed by bead purification. Before amplification, cDNA was treated with uracil DNA-glycosylase and purified using the QIAquick PCR purification kit. In the second PCR, Illumina TruSeq-compatible adapters and sample-specific barcodes were added. TapeStation and Qubit were used to check library quality and concentration, and approximately 5 ng of each library went into the pool. Pooled libraries were sequenced on an Illumina HiSeq2500 single-index Rapid Run with 2 x 100 bp reads and custom sequencing primers. The original methods were these. UMI-based consensus assembly with MiGEC version 1.2.6 was used to correct PCR and sequencing errors. MiXCR version 2.1.1 was used for V(D)J alignment, clonotype assembly and CDR3 extraction. To normalise gene usage, clonotype sharing and MAIT/NKT TCR abundance, the top 1000, 10 000 and 20 000 clonotypes in each sample were analysed. After downsampling to 27 000 UMIs, diversity was calculated as the inverse Simpson index using the vegan R package. Paired Mann-Whitney U tests were applied to discordant twin pairs, and Benjamini-Hochberg correction was used for multiple testing. TCRdb reprocessed the reads; each CDR3 protein sequence makes one entry, and DNA is unavailable. TCRdb's processing, not the authors', yielded these V and J calls. For this sample, the table gives some 210,000 distinct CDR3 sequences. 1.6% of the sample comes from the top ten.

An approximately 2.5 ml peripheral blood sample was drawn into PAXgene tubes per donor and stored at -80°C. Without any T cell sorting, total RNA was extracted from whole blood using the PAXgene blood miRNA kit on an automated QIAcube. Peripheral blood from monozygotic twin pairs concordant or discordant for inflammatory bowel disease was subjected to deep TCRalpha and TCRbeta repertoire profiling with unique molecular barcoding. Smoking habits were recorded for all twin pairs, and individuals were classified as current, former or never smokers. From the cysteine through the phenylalanine, the CDR3 covers 13 amino acids. Only the protein is available. In the germline V gene (reference sequence), CDR1 corresponds to PRHDT and CDR2 to FYEKMQ.

The receptor was isolated from a human donor with ulcerative colitis or Crohn's disease, or a healthy co-twin of an affected twin (not recorded which). The chain uses TRBV13 and TRBJ2-5; TCRdb selects TRBD1, and the lack of DNA leaves this call unchecked. The sequenced sample was blood. The CDR3 has the sequence CASSPDREETQYF. The full variable domain, completed from the reference TRBV13 and TRBJ2-5 proteins outside the CDR3, reads AAGVIQSPRHLIKEKRETATLKCYPIPRHDTVYWYQQGPGQDPQFLISFYEKMQSDKGSIPDRFSAQQFSDYHSELNMSSLELGDSALYFCASSPDREETQYFGPGTRLLVL.